These 18 T cell receptor beta chains came from one sample sequenced in a study of a mutant IDH1 vaccine in newly diagnosed glioma (dated by TCRdb to about 2021). Explained via the paper, the time point label denotes: week 35, safety follow-up. Each vaccine dose was 300 ug of a 20-mer mutant IDH1 peptide in Montanide, given subcutaneously with topical imiquimod. Library construction relied on the immunoSEQ multiplex PCR assay. TCRdb stores this immuneACCESS table with in-frame sequences only. Part of the clones is absent; in the studies checked, under half of the shortfall reflects unresolved V genes, and no reason is known for the rest. The sample table holds tens of thousands of clones, of which around nine tenths were seen once. In total, the top ten clones hold 1.5% to 2% of the sample. No cognate antigen is known for these TCRs. Material: PBMCs, obtained from a glioma patient whose treatment included an IDH1 peptide vaccine. All receptors derive from a man aged 30 to 45 with glioma.

This chain connects TRBV2 to TRBJ1-5; D is unresolved. The germline V gene has CDR1 SNHLY and CDR2 FYNNEI. V was cut by 2 bases and J by 0 bases, with 11 bases left in between. CDR3 size: 16 residues. The CDR3 region has the DNA TGTGCCAGCAGTGAAAAGTCAGGCCATAGCAATCAGCCCCAGCATTTT. Its protein product is CASSEKSGHSNQPQHF. The full variable domain, rest sourced from reference TRBV2 and TRBJ1-5, is EPEVTQTPSHQVTQMGQEVILRCVPISNHLYFYWYRQILGQKVEFLVSFYNNEISEKSEIFDDQFSVERPDGSNFTLKIRSTKLEDSAMYFCASSEKSGHSNQPQHFGDGTRLSIL.

The V gene is TRBV9, the J gene TRBJ1-4, with D possibly matching TRBD1 (5 bases). CDR1 SGDLS and CDR2 YYNGEE come from the germline V gene. The CDR3 runs 15 residues. The ends were cut back, 2 bases at V and 6 bases at J, with 14 bases in the middle. The CDR3 nucleotides read TGTGCCAGCAGCGTGCGGGACGGAGGAGATGAAAAACTGTTTTTT. Encoded protein: CASSVRDGGDEKLFF.

The chain couples TRBV5-4 to TRBJ2-7; 9 bases fit TRBD2. V was pared by 0 bases and J by 2 bases, with 3 bases of the junction left unmatched. CDR3 length: 15 residues. Germline CDR1 reads SGHNT; CDR2 reads YYREEE (reference sequence). In DNA form, the CDR3 reads TGTGCCAGCAGCTTGGGACTAGCGGTGGCCTACGAGCAGTACTTC. As protein: CASSLGLAVAYEQYF.

The CDR3 coding sequence is TGTGCCAGCAGTTTAAACAGGGGAGAGACCCAGTACTTC. Its translation: CASSLNRGETQYF. The J gene is TRBJ2-5, the V gene TRBV6-5, with 7 bases fitting TRBD1. CDR3 size: 13 residues. Per germline, CDR1 MNHEY and CDR2 SVGAGI. The V gene end was trimmed by 4 bases and the J gene end by 4 bases; junction bases not matched to a gene: 3.

The genes are TRBV7-9 and TRBJ2-7, with D unclear. Deletions cut 3 bases from V and 3 bases from J, with 9 bases between. Germline V gene lookup returns CDR1 SEHNR and CDR2 FQNEAQ (reference sequence). The CDR3 is made up of 13 amino acids. The CDR3 DNA follows: TGTGCCAGCAGCTTGGAGAACTACTACGAGCAGTACTTC. Translating it yields CASSLENYYEQYF.

A word on this clone: One junction end does not reproduce the germline sequence, and a read error may be involved. This rearrangement joins TRBV5-1 to TRBJ1-1; D remains unclear. The germline V gene encodes CDR1 SGHRS and CDR2 YFSETQ. CDR3 size: 13 residues. Here the CDR3 reads CAGSPNMNTEAFF. CDR3 in DNA: TGCGCCGGCAGCCCAAATATGAACACTGAAGCTTTCTTT.

The chain recombines TRBV6-6 with TRBJ1-5, with 12 bases lining up with TRBD1. Germline values: CDR1 MNHNY, CDR2 SVGAGI (reference sequence). V was clipped by 6 bases and J by 5 bases; unmatched bases: 8. The CDR3 spans 16 residues. The CDR3 DNA reads TGTGCCAGCAGCCCCACCGGGACAGGGGGCTATCAGCCCCAGCATTTT. Translating it yields CASSPTGTGGYQPQHF.

The V gene is TRBV2, the J gene TRBJ2-2, with 8 bases that match TRBD1. The CDR3 is 15 amino acids. The J segment lost 1 base and the V segment lost 5 bases, leaving 3 bases of the junction unmatched. Germline V lookup: CDR1 SNHLY, CDR2 FYNNEI. The CDR3 coding sequence is TGTGCCAGCAGTATCGGACAGGGGAACACCGGGGAGCTGTTTTTT. Translated: CASSIGQGNTGELFF. The whole variable domain, filled in from reference TRBV2 and TRBJ2-2, reads EPEVTQTPSHQVTQMGQEVILRCVPISNHLYFYWYRQILGQKVEFLVSFYNNEISEKSEIFDDQFSVERPDGSNFTLKIRSTKLEDSAMYFCASSIGQGNTGELFFGEGSRLTVL.

This chain links TRBV5-4 with TRBJ1-2; 7 bases line up with TRBD1. This CDR3 is built from 15 residues. Unmatched junction bases numbered 4, after V lost 0 bases and J lost 2 bases. The germline V gene encodes CDR1 SGHNT and CDR2 YYREEE (reference sequence). In DNA, the CDR3 is TGTGCCAGCAGCTTGGACAGGGGAACAAACTATGGCTACACCTTC. This codes for CASSLDRGTNYGYTF.

The CDR3 nucleotides are TGTGCCAGCAGCACCCACTGGACAGAATCGAACACCGGGGAGCTGTTTTTT. Its translation is CASSTHWTESNTGELFF. This sequence joins TRBV7-2 and TRBJ2-2, with a weak D call TRBD1 (6 bases). Trimming removed 5 bases at V and 0 bases at J, with 16 bases between. The V gene's germline CDR1 is SGHTA and CDR2 FQGNSA. CDR3 length equals 17 residues. The full variable domain, with the rest looked up from reference TRBV7-2 and TRBJ2-2, is GAGVSQSPSNKVTEKGKDVELRCDPISGHTALYWYRQSLGQGLEFLIYFQGNSAPDKSGLPSDRFSAERTGGSVSTLTIQRTQQEDSAVYLCASSTHWTESNTGELFFGEGSRLTVL.

This chain joins TRBV27 and TRBJ2-1; TRBD2 aligns across 13 bases. V gave up 4 bases and J gave up 0 bases; unmatched junction bases: 6. The CDR3 is 18 amino acids. The germline CDR1 and CDR2 sequences are MNHEY and SMNVEV (reference sequence). The CDR3 protein is CASSWTSGRGGSYNEQFF. CDR3 nucleotides: TGTGCCAGCAGTTGGACTAGCGGGAGAGGTGGCTCCTACAATGAGCAGTTCTTC.

The CDR3 DNA reads as TGTGCCAGCAGTGAAGTCCAGGGTGGGATGAACACTGAAGCTTTCTTT. Translated: CASSEVQGGMNTEAFF. This chain uses TRBV6-1 with TRBJ1-1, with D possibly matching TRBD1 (5 bases). V gave up 1 base and J gave up 0 bases, with 12 bases separating them. This CDR3 region has 16 residues. The V gene's germline CDR1 is MNHNS and CDR2 SASEGT.

The V gene is TRBV9, the J gene TRBJ2-7; D may correspond to TRBD1 or TRBD2 (6 bases each). The germline gives CDR1 SGDLS, CDR2 YYNGEE. The V gene lost 4 bases and the J gene lost 3 bases, with 17 bases spanning the gap. The CDR3 is 15 residues long. In DNA, the CDR3 is TGTGCCAGCAGCCCCTCACCGAGGGGGGACTACGAGCAGTACTTC. It is translated as CASSPSPRGDYEQYF.

This chain links TRBV7-9 with TRBJ2-7; weak D call: TRBD2 (5 bases). The CDR3 loop spans 16 amino acids. Germline CDR1 is SEHNR and CDR2 is FQNEAQ (reference sequence). The germline V and J ends were trimmed by 2 bases and 6 bases, with 20 bases remaining between them. CDR3 nucleotides: TGTGCCAGCAGCTTACTAGTCACAGCGAAGAGGGTCGAGCAGTACTTC. This gives the protein CASSLLVTAKRVEQYF.

This clone was seen a few times. V usage is TRBV2 and J usage is TRBJ2-5; 9 nucleotides match TRBD1. Germline-derived CDR1 and CDR2 are SNHLY and FYNNEI. V gave up 7 bases and J gave up 2 bases; unmatched junction bases: 5. The CDR3 runs 14 residues. This CDR3 reads CASNGGTGQETQYF. As DNA, the CDR3 is TGTGCCAGCAATGGGGGGACAGGGCAAGAGACCCAGTACTTC.

The chain employs TRBV7-9 and TRBJ2-1; D is uncertain. The CDR3 length is 15 residues. V was cut by 3 bases and J by 0 bases, with 9 bases left in between. Germline V gene lookup returns CDR1 SEHNR and CDR2 FQNEAQ (reference sequence). The CDR3 bases are TGTGCCAGCAGCTTGTCCAGGACCTCCTACAATGAGCAGTTCTTC. Protein: CASSLSRTSYNEQFF.

The chain recombines TRBV7-6 with TRBJ2-3, with unresolved D. CDR1 SGHVS and CDR2 FNYEAQ come from the germline V gene. With 3 bases removed from V and 3 bases from J, the gap between germline ends came to 13 bases. The CDR3 consists of 15 residues. CDR3 sequence reads: CASSFLAGFTDTQYF. CDR3 nucleotide sequence: TGTGCCAGCAGCTTCCTTGCCGGATTTACAGATACGCAGTATTTT.

The chain carries TRBV27 and TRBJ2-7, with D unclear. Germline CDR1 and CDR2: MNHEY and SMNVEV (reference sequence). The CDR3 contains 15 residues. The germline V and J ends were trimmed by 2 bases and 3 bases, with 14 bases remaining between them. Written as DNA, the CDR3 is TGTGCCAGCAGTTTAATGGGGTCTCTATACTACGAGCAGTACTTC. Amino acid sequence: CASSLMGSLYYEQYF.